The T cell receptor beta chain described here comes from a study of OX40 agonist ivuxolimab in advanced cancers. The trim removed 2 bases at V and 7 bases at J, leaving 11 bases unmatched. The CDR3 loop spans 17 amino acids. Germline loops: CDR1 MDHEN, CDR2 SYDVKM. Generated by immunoSEQ multiplex PCR, the TCRdb table keeps only in-frame clones and is missing some. The repertoire consists of more than 55,000 clones, with 77% occurring once and the leading ten covering approximately 6.8%. The sample here was CD4+ or CD8+ T cells sorted from blood, taken in a trial of the OX40 agonist ivuxolimab. This chain uses TRBV28 with TRBJ2-7, with 13 bases aligning to TRBD2. This sequence was found in an adult with an advanced solid tumor such as melanoma, head and neck, liver or kidney cancer. CDR3 sequence (DNA): TGTGCCAGCAGTTTACCATACGGGACTAGCGGGAATCAAGAGCAGTACTTC. Translated: CASSLPYGTSGNQEQYF.